This T cell receptor (beta chain) was captured by sequencing in a study of neurological immune-mediated disorders. This clonotype was seen at least ten times. Its specificity is unknown. cDNA was made by 5'RACE with 10-nucleotide random UMIs. MiXCR, run by TCRdb on the 5' RACE reads, gives a single entry per CDR3 protein. Found here are 35,000 to 40,000 distinct CDR3 sequences, around a tenth of them singletons; the top ten hold 3% to 4.5%. Study observations and caveats: No CDR3 amino acid sequences recurred among expanded clones across subjects, suggesting private repertoires in all groups.

Sorted libraries were made with some 1 million CD4+ or CD8+ T cells. This clonotype was sampled from a woman in her 30s with HTLV-1-associated myelopathy (HAM/TSP). Material for sequencing was CD4+ T cells from blood.

The CDR3 sequence: CAINPTGVTDTQYF. CDR3 DNA: TGTGCCATCAACCCAACGGGGGTCACAGATACGCAGTATTTT. The chain links TRBV10-3 to TRBJ2-3, with a tentative D call TRBD2 (6 bases). This CDR3 is built from 14 residues. Germline V gene lookup returns CDR1 ENHRY and CDR2 SYGVKD. V lost 7 bases and J lost 2, with 13 bases in between.